This TCR beta chain was recorded in a study of shared clonotypes between healthy human individuals. Study overall: CD4 naive cells filled three plates per donor, CD4 memory three, CD8 naive two and CD8 memory one.

Template for every sorted-subset replicate PCR totaled around 210 ng DNA, some 30,000 T cell genomes. Data came from immunoSEQ multiplex PCR; TCRdb stores just in-frame clones and leaves some out. This table holds over 1.5 million clones, roughly 98% found once. J gave up 6 bases and V 3 bases, and 7 bases lay outside the gene matches. The CDR3 totals 16 residues. From germline, CDR1 is MDHEN and CDR2 SYDVKM. Sequencing was performed on naive CD4+ T cells sorted from blood. Subset here: CD45RA+ positively selected. The origin of this receptor is a man aged 25-40 years in good health. This rearrangement joins TRBV28 to TRBJ2-1; TRBD2 aligns across 11 bases. The CDR3 coding sequence is TGTGCCAGCAGTTTCCTGGGACTAGCGGAACGCAATGAGCAGTTCTTC. Translated: CASSFLGLAERNEQFF. Full variable domain (missing parts from reference TRBV28 and TRBJ2-1): DVKVTQSSRYLVKRTGEKVFLECVQDMDHENMFWYRQDPGLGLRLIYFSYDVKMKEKGDIPEGYSVSREKKERFSLILESASTNQTSMYLCASSFLGLAERNEQFFGPGTRLTVL.